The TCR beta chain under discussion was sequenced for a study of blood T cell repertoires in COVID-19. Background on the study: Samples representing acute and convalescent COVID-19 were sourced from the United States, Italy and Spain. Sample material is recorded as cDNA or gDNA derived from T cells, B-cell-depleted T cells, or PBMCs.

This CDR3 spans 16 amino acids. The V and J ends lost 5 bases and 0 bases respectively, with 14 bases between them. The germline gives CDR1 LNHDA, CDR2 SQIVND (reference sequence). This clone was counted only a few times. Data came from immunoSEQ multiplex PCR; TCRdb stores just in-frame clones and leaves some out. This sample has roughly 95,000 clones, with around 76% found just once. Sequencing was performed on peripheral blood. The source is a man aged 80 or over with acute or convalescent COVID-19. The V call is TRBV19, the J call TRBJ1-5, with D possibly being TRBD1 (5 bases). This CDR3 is CASSLGGRHSNQPQHF. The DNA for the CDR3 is TGTGCCAGTAGTCTCGGGGGACGGCATAGCAATCAGCCCCAGCATTTT. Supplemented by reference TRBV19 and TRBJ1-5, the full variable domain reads DGGITQSPKYLFRKEGQNVTLSCEQNLNHDAMYWYRQDPGQGLRLIYYSQIVNDFQKGDIAEGYSVSREKKESFPLTVTSAQKNPTAFYLCASSLGGRHSNQPQHFGDGTRLSIL.